A selection of T cell receptor beta chains follows, all from one sample in a study of T cells in tumors after PD-1 blockade. Repertoires were generated with immunoSEQ multiplex PCR, while TCRdb's copy carries only in-frame clones and drops some. The table has more than 45,000 clones, around 80% seen once. The material was PBMCs, obtained before anti-PD-1 therapy. These TCRs come from a human donor with advanced basal cell or squamous cell carcinoma (not recorded which). Each CDR3 is given with its conserved first and last residue. The order of the fields is D gene, V gene, J gene, clone size, CDR3 DNA, CDR3 protein. A D gene is named only where the DNA matches it firmly. Not every row has a clone size; where given, it reads once, few, many or a size class.

-	TRBV7-3	TRBJ1-1	-	TGTGCCAGCAGCTTAAGTGTGGGCACTGAAGCTTTCTTT	CASSLSVGTEAFF
TRBD2	TRBV18	TRBJ2-3	-	TGTGCCAGCTCACCAGGGAGCGGGGGGGCAGATACGCAGTATTTT	CASSPGSGGADTQYF
-	TRBV6-2/TRBV6-3	TRBJ1-5	-	TGTGCCAGCAGTTACTCGGCCGGTCAGCCCCAGCATTTT	CASSYSAGQPQHF
-	TRBV10-2	TRBJ1-5	-	TGCGCCAGCAGTGGGGGGTTTGGGTCCGTTTCTCAGCCCCAGCATTTT	CASSGGFGSVSQPQHF
-	TRBV7-9	TRBJ2-1	-	TGTGCCAGCAGCTTAGTCCCCAGGCATTACAATGAGCAGTTCTTC	CASSLVPRHYNEQFF
-	TRBV2	TRBJ2-7	-	TGTGCCAGCAGGGCGGGTGTCTCCTACGAGCAGTACTTC	CASRAGVSYEQYF
-	TRBV24-1	TRBJ2-3	-	TGTGCCACCAGTTCCTCTTTTGGTCGCGGGAGCACAGATACGCAGTATTTT	CATSSSFGRGSTDTQYF
TRBD1	TRBV13	TRBJ2-3	-	TGTGCCAGCAGCTGGAGACAGGGCACTAGCACAGATACGCAGTATTTT	CASSWRQGTSTDTQYF
-	TRBV10-3	TRBJ2-1	many	TGTGCCATCAGTGAGCCCGGGGGACACTACAATGAGCAGTTCTTC	CAISEPGGHYNEQFF
TRBD2	TRBV4-2	TRBJ2-1	few	TGTGCCAGCAGCCAAGCTGCAACGGGAGGGTGGAATGAGCAGTTCTTC	CASSQAATGGWNEQFF
-	TRBV21-1	TRBJ1-1	-	TGTGCCAGCAACCAATCGGGGTGTCACACTGAAGCTTTCTTT	CASNQSGCHTEAFF
TRBD1	TRBV10-3	TRBJ2-7	-	TGTGCCATCAGGCATCCGACAGGGGGGTCTCGGGAGCAGTACTTC	CAIRHPTGGSREQYF
TRBD1	TRBV5-4	TRBJ2-1	-	TGTGCCAGCAGCCTCCGGGACAGGGGCCTGGGGGGGCCGCAGTTCTTC	CASSLRDRGLGGPQFF
-	TRBV6-6	TRBJ2-5	-	TGTGCCAGCAGTTACAGACAGACACAAGAGACCCAGTACTTC	CASSYRQTQETQYF
-	TRBV2	TRBJ2-3	-	TGTGCCATCCTTTGGGACGGGGATACGCAGTATTTT	CAILWDGDTQYF